Shown below are 27 T cell receptor beta chains from a single sample sequenced in a study of cytomegalovirus exposure and HLA in healthy donors. The primer mix had 60 Vbeta and 13 Jbeta primers. Using immunoSEQ multiplex PCR, the repertoire was profiled, and TCRdb retains in-frame clones only, with some absent. The table has about 110,000 clones, about 80% seen once. Material for sequencing was PBMCs. All receptors come from a female donor in good health and CMV-seropositive.

The chain carries TRBV5-1 and TRBJ1-5, with TRBD1 identical over 8 bases. This CDR3 comprises 23 residues. Unmatched junction bases numbered 29, after V lost 6 bases and J lost 0 bases. Germline CDR1 and CDR2: SGHRS and YFSETQ. The CDR3 sequence: CASTPGQGFYIYTPFDSNQPQHF. As DNA, the CDR3 is TGCGCCAGCACACCAGGACAGGGTTTCTACATATACACCCCGTTCGATAGCAATCAGCCCCAGCATTTT.

This chain joins TRBV5-5 and TRBJ1-5; possibly TRBD1 for D (6 bases). CDR1 and CDR2 (germline): SGHKS, YYEKEE (reference sequence). This CDR3 is 15 amino acids long. Trimming took off 5 bases at V and 0 bases at J, with 12 bases between the two ends. The CDR3 DNA reads TGTGCCAGCAGACCGACAGGAAATAGCAATCAGCCCCAGCATTTT. This sequence encodes CASRPTGNSNQPQHF.

The chain recombines TRBV4-2 with TRBJ2-3; D may be TRBD1 (6 bases). This CDR3 region has 16 residues. CDR1 is LGHNA and CDR2 is YNFKEQ in the germline V gene. The germline V and J ends were trimmed by 4 bases and 3 bases, with 17 bases remaining between them. The CDR3 loop reads CASSPRGARGTDTQYF. CDR3 bases: TGTGCCAGCAGCCCAAGAGGGGCCAGGGGAACAGATACGCAGTATTTT.

The rearrangement joins TRBV10-1 to TRBJ2-7, with D unresolved. The CDR3 is made up of 14 amino acids. Germline CDR1 is WNHNN and CDR2 is SYGVQD (reference sequence). V lost 4 bases and J 5 bases, leaving 15 bases between the germline ends. CDR3 loop: CASSATTGWHEQYF. CDR3 coding DNA: TGCGCCAGCAGTGCTACAACCGGGTGGCACGAGCAGTACTTC.

This chain joins TRBV7-9 and TRBJ2-4; no clear D gene. Germline loops: CDR1 SEHNR, CDR2 FQNEAQ (reference sequence). Trimming pared 5 bases from V and 0 bases from J, leaving 14 bases between. The CDR3 has 16 residues. CDR3 nucleotide sequence: TGTGCCAGCAGCCCCACGAACAGTCTAGCCAAAAACATTCAGTACTTC. Protein: CASSPTNSLAKNIQYF. Combining the CDR3 with reference TRBV7-9 and TRBJ2-4 gives the whole variable domain DTGVSQNPRHKITKRGQNVTFRCDPISEHNRLYWYRQTLGQGPEFLTYFQNEAQLEKSRLLSDRFSAERPKGSFSTLEIQRTEQGDSAMYLCASSPTNSLAKNIQYFGAGTRLSVL.

The chain links TRBV6-5 to TRBJ2-7, with a weak D call TRBD1 (5 bases). The germline V gene has CDR1 MNHEY and CDR2 SVGAGI. This CDR3 comprises 13 residues. Trimming left V 7 bases short and J 2 bases short, with 12 bases between. The CDR3 here is CASMGRQTYEQYF. CDR3 bases: TGTGCCAGCATGGGGCGGCAGACCTACGAGCAGTACTTC.

This clone was observed a handful of times. This sequence joins TRBV2 and TRBJ1-2, with D possibly matching TRBD1 (5 bases). The CDR3 extends over 14 amino acids. CDR1 is SNHLY, CDR2 FYNNEI, per germline. The V end was cut by 1 base, the J end by 8 bases, with 14 bases between. CDR3: CASSEGGRVLGYTF. CDR3 coding DNA: TGTGCCAGCAGTGAAGGGGGCAGGGTGTTGGGCTACACCTTC. Together with reference TRBV2 and TRBJ1-2, the CDR3 gives the full variable domain: EPEVTQTPSHQVTQMGQEVILRCVPISNHLYFYWYRQILGQKVEFLVSFYNNEISEKSEIFDDQFSVERPDGSNFTLKIRSTKLEDSAMYFCASSEGGRVLGYTFGSGTRLTVV.

The genes are TRBV5-1 and TRBJ1-4, with 10 bases aligning to TRBD1. Germline-derived CDR1 and CDR2 are SGHRS and YFSETQ. The CDR3 runs 15 residues. V lost 4 bases, J lost 2 bases, and 2 bases stayed unmatched. CDR3 nucleotides: TGCGCCAGCAGCACGGGACAGGGGACTAATGAAAAACTGTTTTTT. This codes for CASSTGQGTNEKLFF.

This chain links TRBV28 with TRBJ2-3, with D possibly matching TRBD2 (6 bases). This CDR3 is 15 amino acids long. V lost 5 bases, J lost 1 base, and 13 bases lay in between. The germline CDR1 and CDR2 sequences are MDHEN and SYDVKM. This CDR3 reads CASSLGRLGTDTQYF. CDR3 coding DNA: TGTGCCAGCAGTCTAGGGAGGTTAGGCACAGATACGCAGTATTTT.

V and J are TRBV7-2 and TRBJ2-2, with 12 bases lining up with TRBD2. V lost 4 bases and J lost 4; bases outside the gene matches: 7. The CDR3 is 17 residues long. Germline CDR1 is SGHTA and CDR2 is FQGNSA. CDR3: CASSSRTSGTRTGELFF. CDR3 in DNA: TGTGCCAGCAGCTCCCGGACTAGCGGGACTCGCACCGGGGAGCTGTTTTTT.

CDR3: CASSIQGDNQPQHF. The CDR3 DNA reads as TGTGCCAGCAGCATACAGGGGGACAATCAGCCCCAGCATTTT. The chain joins TRBV7-8 to TRBJ1-5; 8 bases fit TRBD1. The V and J ends lost 5 bases and 3 bases, in that order; junction bases with no gene match: 3. The CDR3 totals 14 residues. From germline, CDR1 is SGHVS and CDR2 FQNEAQ.

The V and J genes are TRBV5-1 and TRBJ2-1, with 12 bases that match TRBD2. Germline CDR1 is SGHRS and CDR2 is YFSETQ. The V and J ends lost 3 bases and 1 base, in that order; junction bases with no gene match: 2. The CDR3 is 16 residues long. The CDR3 DNA reads TGCGCCAGCAGCTCCGGACTAGCGGGATCCTACAATGAGCAGTTCTTC. It translates to CASSSGLAGSYNEQFF. Drawing the rest from reference TRBV5-1 and TRBJ2-1, the complete variable domain is KAGVTQTPRYLIKTRGQQVTLSCSPISGHRSVSWYQQTPGQGLQFLFEYFSETQRNKGNFPGRFSGRQFSNSRSEMNVSTLELGDSALYLCASSSGLAGSYNEQFFGPGTRLTVL.

In this sample, this clone turned up a few times. The chain carries TRBV19 and TRBJ1-4; 7 bases line up with TRBD1. Germline V CDR1 and CDR2: LNHDA, SQIVND (reference sequence). The CDR3 runs to 15 residues. Unmatched junction bases numbered 7, after V lost 4 bases and J lost 5 bases. Here the CDR3 reads CASSTGTALNEKLFF. The CDR3 region has the DNA TGTGCCAGTAGTACCGGGACAGCGTTAAATGAAAAACTGTTTTTT.

The V and J genes are TRBV30 and TRBJ1-2; 7 bases agree with TRBD1. The J segment lost 1 base and the V segment lost 4 bases, leaving 9 bases of the junction unmatched. From germline, CDR1 is GTSNPN and CDR2 SVGIG (reference sequence). The CDR3 length is 15 residues. CDR3 residues: CAWMTWGDSNYGYTF. CDR3 nucleotides: TGTGCCTGGATGACCTGGGGGGACAGTAACTATGGCTACACCTTC.

The chain couples TRBV5-5 to TRBJ2-1; maybe TRBD2 (6 bases). Trimming took off 4 bases at V and 0 bases at J, with 20 bases between the two ends. The CDR3 loop spans 18 amino acids. Germline V lookup: CDR1 SGHKS, CDR2 YYEKEE (reference sequence). In DNA form, the CDR3 reads TGTGCCAGCAGCCTGGGGCCTAGCGTCCTGAGCTCCTACAATGAGCAGTTCTTC. Its translation: CASSLGPSVLSSYNEQFF. Full variable domain (missing parts from reference TRBV5-5 and TRBJ2-1): DAGVTQSPTHLIKTRGQQVTLRCSPISGHKSVSWYQQVLGQGPQFIFQYYEKEERGRGNFPDRFSARQFPNYSSELNVNALLLGDSALYLCASSLGPSVLSSYNEQFFGPGTRLTVL.

The genes are TRBV27 and TRBJ1-5; no definite D call. V dropped 2 bases and J dropped 5 bases, with 7 bases sitting between them. This CDR3 contains 13 residues. Germline assignment: CDR1 MNHEY and CDR2 SMNVEV (reference sequence). CDR3 amino acids: CASSLQLYQPQHF. The CDR3 DNA sequence: TGTGCCAGCAGTTTACAGTTATATCAGCCCCAGCATTTT.

This chain joins TRBV27 and TRBJ2-1; TRBD1 matches 8 bases. Germline CDR1 MNHEY, CDR2 SMNVEV (reference sequence). The CDR3 runs 13 residues. After removal of 7 bases from V and 7 bases from J, the junction contained 6 bases not matched to a gene. DNA for the CDR3: TGTGCCAGCAAAAGGACAGGGAGGAATGAGCAGTTCTTC. Protein: CASKRTGRNEQFF.

This clone appeared a few times. The chain recombines TRBV5-1 with TRBJ2-5; no firm D call. Trimming pared 6 bases from V and 0 bases from J, leaving 12 bases between. This CDR3 spans 14 amino acids. In germline, CDR1 is SGHRS, CDR2 YFSETQ. CDR3 region: CASKSSWYQETQYF. CDR3 in DNA: TGCGCCAGCAAAAGCTCATGGTACCAAGAGACCCAGTACTTC.

The chain uses TRBV27 and TRBJ1-1; a possible D gene is TRBD1 (6 bases). V lost 8 bases, J lost 6 bases, and 16 bases lay in between. The CDR3 spans 13 residues. Germline V lookup: CDR1 MNHEY, CDR2 SMNVEV (reference sequence). The CDR3 is CASGLQGAAEAFF. The CDR3 bases are TGTGCCAGCGGATTACAGGGTGCAGCTGAAGCTTTCTTT.

The sample holds one count of this clone. The CDR3 spells CASSVVPGMNTEAFF. The CDR3 bases are TGTGCCAGCAGCGTAGTGCCGGGGATGAACACTGAAGCTTTCTTT. The V call is TRBV9, the J call TRBJ1-1; no clear D. Germline-derived CDR1 and CDR2 are SGDLS and YYNGEE. V gave up 0 bases and J gave up 0 bases, with 9 bases separating them. The CDR3 spans 15 residues.

The CDR3 sequence: CASSPPSRSNQPQHF. The CDR3 coding sequence is TGTGCCAGCTCACCTCCTAGCAGAAGCAATCAGCCCCAGCATTTT. J is TRBJ1-5 and V is TRBV18; the D is unclear. V gave up 3 bases and J gave up 1 base, with 10 bases separating them. CDR1 is KGHSH, CDR2 LQKENI, per germline. This CDR3 is built from 15 residues. Full variable domain (outside the CDR3, taken from reference TRBV18 and TRBJ1-5): NAGVMQNPRHLVRRRGQEARLRCSPMKGHSHVYWYRQLPEEGLKFMVYLQKENIIDESGMPKERFSAEFPKEGPSILRIQQVVRGDSAAYFCASSPPSRSNQPQHFGDGTRLSIL.

CDR3 loop: CASSEGGNVYEQYF. The CDR3 nucleotides read TGTGCCAGCAGTGAGGGAGGGAATGTCTACGAGCAGTACTTC. The chain has TRBV2 and TRBJ2-7; TRBD2 matches 7 bases. V gave up 3 bases and J gave up 3 bases; unmatched junction bases: 5. Germline values: CDR1 SNHLY, CDR2 FYNNEI. The CDR3 spans 14 residues.

The chain employs TRBV27 and TRBJ1-3; D remains unclear. The CDR3 runs 16 residues. Trimming took 5 bases from V and 4 from J, leaving 18 bases between them. Germline V lookup: CDR1 MNHEY, CDR2 SMNVEV (reference sequence). The DNA of the CDR3 is TGTGCCAGCAGTCCCTTACCCGGGTATGGGGGAAACACCATATATTTT. Translated, it gives CASSPLPGYGGNTIYF.

The chain uses TRBV5-1 and TRBJ2-7, with D possibly matching TRBD1 (6 bases). The CDR3 totals 13 residues. V was cut by 7 bases and J by 6 bases, with 17 bases left in between. The germline V gene has CDR1 SGHRS and CDR2 YFSETQ. CDR3 in amino acids: CASALPGVGEQYF. DNA of the CDR3: TGCGCCAGCGCCCTACCAGGGGTAGGCGAGCAGTACTTC.

This clone was recorded a few times. This sequence joins TRBV5-4 and TRBJ2-1, with D possibly matching TRBD2 (6 bases). The V gene lost 1 base and the J gene lost 5 bases, with 13 bases spanning the gap. The CDR3 is made up of 15 amino acids. Germline values: CDR1 SGHNT, CDR2 YYREEE (reference sequence). As DNA, the CDR3 is TGTGCCAGCAGCTTGCCGGGTGGGGGGAACAATGAGCAGTTCTTC. This translates into CASSLPGGGNNEQFF.

J is TRBJ2-3 and V is TRBV7-9; 10 bases match TRBD1. The CDR3 covers 15 residues. Unmatched junction bases numbered 3, after V lost 4 bases and J lost 2 bases. Germline lookup yields CDR1 SEHNR and CDR2 FQNEAQ (reference sequence). CDR3 amino acids: CASSSGTGDTDTQYF. As DNA, the CDR3 is TGTGCCAGCAGCTCCGGGACAGGGGACACAGATACGCAGTATTTT.

The count of this clone is one. This chain joins TRBV7-3 and TRBJ1-2; 11 bases match TRBD1. Germline V gives CDR1 SGHTA, CDR2 FQGTGA. This CDR3 spans 14 amino acids. V gave up 4 bases and J gave up 9 bases; unmatched junction bases: 7. The chain's CDR3 is CASSSYGQGASYTF. CDR3 bases: TGTGCCAGCAGCTCCTATGGACAGGGGGCGAGCTACACCTTC. Using reference TRBV7-3 and TRBJ1-2 for the parts outside the CDR3, the full variable domain is GAGVSQTPSNKVTEKGKYVELRCDPISGHTALYWYRQSLGQGPEFLIYFQGTGAADDSGLPNDRFFAVRPEGSVSTLKIQRTERGDSAVYLCASSSYGQGASYTFGSGTRLTVV.